The present entry profiles one T cell receptor beta chain with its context. The antigen remains undetermined. The entry originates in a study of CD8 T cells in ankylosing spondylitis. Trimming took 3 bases from V and 0 from J; bases not matched to a gene: 6. Per the germline V gene, CDR1 is SGHRS and CDR2 is YFSETQ. There are 16 residues in the CDR3. The TCR beta libraries were generated through quantitative 5'-RACE incorporating molecular barcodes. TCRdb re-called the 5' RACE reads through MiXCR, storing one row per CDR3 protein. This sample carries 470,000 or so distinct CDR3 sequences, about 25% of them seen once, and the ten largest clones take about 0.92%. Overall study results and limits: Peripheral blood held disease-linked clones only at relatively low frequency, and these were CD8+. As reported, disease-linked clones showed significant enrichment in matched ankylosing spondylitis synovial fluid. Among TCR beta sequences, a motif of eight highly homologous variants appeared characteristic of ankylosing spondylitis blood.

The sequence was obtained from a male donor with ankylosing spondylitis. The V gene is TRBV5-1, the J gene TRBJ2-1, with 7 bases aligning to TRBD1. Sequencing input: blood, either unsorted or a sorted T cell fraction (not recorded which). The CDR3 nucleotides read TGCGCCAGCAGCTCGAAACAGGGGAGCTCCTACAATGAGCAGTTCTTC. This codes for CASSSKQGSSYNEQFF.